The sequence of this T cell receptor (beta chain) was determined in a study of blood T cells in healthy people across ages. The authors ran a second PCR of about 6 to 12 cycles using a sample-barcoded 5' primer and a J-beta primer mix. TCRdb passed the 5' RACE reads through MiXCR, listing each CDR3 protein once. The table records about a million distinct CDR3 sequences, around two fifths of them present only once. Findings and caveats of the study: Relative to aged donors, long-lived donors carried more naive CD4+ cells and displayed higher diversity.

In its sample, this clonotype was seen a few times. Its antigen is not identified. This CDR3 spans 16 amino acids. V was pared by 0 bases and J by 8 bases, with 12 bases of the junction left unmatched. CDR1 and CDR2 from the germline V gene are SGHRS and YFSETQ. The receptor was isolated from a man aged 18 to 35 in good health. V usage is TRBV5-1 and J usage is TRBJ1-1; TRBD1 matches 8 bases. The sequencing input was blood. CDR3: CASSLGTGSFLSEAFF. The DNA of the CDR3 is TGCGCCAGCAGCTTGGGGACAGGGTCCTTCTTATCGGAAGCTTTCTTT.